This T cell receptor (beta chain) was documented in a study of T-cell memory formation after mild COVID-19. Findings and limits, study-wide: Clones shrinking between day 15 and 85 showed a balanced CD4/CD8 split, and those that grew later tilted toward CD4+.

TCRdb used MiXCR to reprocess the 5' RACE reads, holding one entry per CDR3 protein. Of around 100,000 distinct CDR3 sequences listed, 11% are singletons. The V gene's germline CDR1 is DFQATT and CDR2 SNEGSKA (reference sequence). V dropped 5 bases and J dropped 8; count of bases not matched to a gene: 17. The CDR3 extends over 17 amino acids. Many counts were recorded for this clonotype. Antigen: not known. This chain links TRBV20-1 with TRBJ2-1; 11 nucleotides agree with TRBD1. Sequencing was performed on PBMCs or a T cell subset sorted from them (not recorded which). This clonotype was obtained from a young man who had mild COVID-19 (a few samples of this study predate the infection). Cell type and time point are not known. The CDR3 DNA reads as TGCAGTGCTCCCCACTCGCGGGGGGGACAGGGGGTGTATGAGCAGTTCTTC. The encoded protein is CSAPHSRGGQGVYEQFF.